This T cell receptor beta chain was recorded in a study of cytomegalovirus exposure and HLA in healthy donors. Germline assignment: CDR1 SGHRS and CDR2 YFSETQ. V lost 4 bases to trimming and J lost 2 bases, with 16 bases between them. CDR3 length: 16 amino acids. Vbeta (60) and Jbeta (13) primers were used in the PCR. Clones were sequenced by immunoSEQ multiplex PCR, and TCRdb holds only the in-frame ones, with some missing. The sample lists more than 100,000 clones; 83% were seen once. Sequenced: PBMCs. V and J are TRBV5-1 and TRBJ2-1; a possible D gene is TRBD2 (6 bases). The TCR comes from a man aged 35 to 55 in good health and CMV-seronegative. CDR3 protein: CASSLTSSLPYNEQFF. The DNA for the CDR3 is TGCGCCAGCAGCCTTACTAGCAGCCTCCCCTACAATGAGCAGTTCTTC. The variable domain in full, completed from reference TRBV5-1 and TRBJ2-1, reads KAGVTQTPRYLIKTRGQQVTLSCSPISGHRSVSWYQQTPGQGLQFLFEYFSETQRNKGNFPGRFSGRQFSNSRSEMNVSTLELGDSALYLCASSLTSSLPYNEQFFGPGTRLTVL.